A single sample gave rise to the 4 T cell receptor beta chains below, sequenced in a study of low-dose radiotherapy and immunotherapy resistance in tumors. Time point here: after trial treatment. Described treatment: LDRT plus nivolumab, ipilimumab, low-dose cyclophosphamide and aspirin (RACIN trial). TRAV and TRBV primers primed cDNA for both TCRalpha and TCRbeta. Amplification of TCRs used a constant-region primer and V-primer adapter for 20 PCR cycles. TCRdb redid the calling of the reads with MiXCR, one entry per CDR3 protein. The profile shows 100,000 or so distinct CDR3 sequences, roughly 20% of them singletons. Sequencing used PBMCs, obtained after low-dose radiotherapy plus immunotherapy. The receptors were gathered from a male donor with prostate cancer.

This clonotype was seen many times. The chain has TRBV11-2 and TRBJ1-2; D gene unclear. CDR3 length: 13 residues. Germline CDR1 is SGHAT and CDR2 is FQNNGV. Trimming removed 0 bases from V and 8 bases from J, with 10 bases in between. CDR3 loop: CASSLDPSGGYTF. CDR3 sequence (DNA): TGTGCCAGCAGCTTAGATCCGAGCGGCGGCTACACCTTC.

This clonotype was counted ten times or more. DNA for the CDR3: TGTGCCAGCAGCCAAACTATGGCCTCCCGGCTCGGCTACACCTTC. As protein: CASSQTMASRLGYTF. The chain uses TRBV4-2 and TRBJ1-2; D call uncertain. The CDR3 covers 15 residues. Germline CDR1 LGHNA, CDR2 YNFKEQ. The germline V and J ends were trimmed by 2 bases and 8 bases, with 18 bases remaining between them.

Note on this clonotype: It is likely a read error: a sequence one base away is far more abundant. V and J are TRBV6-8 and TRBJ2-1; 11 bases match TRBD2. CDR1 is MNHGY and CDR2 is SAAAGT in the germline V gene. The CDR3 has 14 amino acids. J was trimmed by 13 bases and V by 3 bases; bases with no gene match: 8. In DNA form, the CDR3 reads TGTGCCAGCAGTTATCTGACTAGCGGGAAGACCCAGTTCTTC. Translation gives CASSYLTSGKTQFF.

In its sample, this clonotype was seen a few times. This rearrangement joins TRBV6-6 to TRBJ2-5; D unresolved. This CDR3 contains 16 residues. Per the germline V gene, CDR1 is MNHNY and CDR2 is SVGAGI (reference sequence). V was shortened by 5 bases and J by 1 base, with 17 bases between the two germline ends. CDR3 protein: CASSTPLAGVQETQYF. The CDR3 nucleotides are TGTGCCAGCAGTACCCCCCTCGCCGGAGTCCAAGAGACCCAGTACTTC.